This entry lists 4 T cell receptor beta chains sequenced from one sample in a study of response to subunit inactivated influenza vaccine. MiXCR, applied by TCRdb to the RT-PCR reads, yields one record per CDR3 protein. The sample has 650,000 or so distinct CDR3 sequences; around 15% are singletons. Source: PBMCs from blood, taken 14 to 15 days before vaccination. These receptors were obtained from a man over 45 who received an inactivated influenza vaccine.

Many counts were recorded for this clonotype. This chain links TRBV27 with TRBJ1-4; TRBD1 matches at 9 bases. This CDR3 comprises 15 residues. Germline CDR1 MNHEY, CDR2 SMNVEV (reference sequence). With 4 bases clipped from V and 5 bases from J, the junction kept 5 bases outside the gene matches. DNA of the CDR3: TGTGCCAGCAGTTCCGGGACAGGGAGGAATGAAAAACTGTTTTTT. It yields the protein CASSSGTGRNEKLFF.

This clonotype was observed a handful of times. V usage is TRBV5-1 and J usage is TRBJ2-1; D uncertain. V was trimmed by 6 bases and J by 12 bases, leaving 16 bases between them. CDR3 length equals 12 residues. Looked up from germline, CDR1 is SGHRS and CDR2 is YFSETQ. The CDR3 DNA follows: TGCGCCAGCAAAGGCTCCGGTGTTGTGCAGTTCTTC. Translating gives CASKGSGVVQFF.

The CDR3 here is CASSLVRSGSTIYNEQFF. CDR3 DNA: TGTGCCAGCAGCTTAGTTCGGAGCGGGAGCACTATTTACAATGAGCAGTTCTTC. This chain uses TRBV11-1 with TRBJ2-1, with 8 positions matching TRBD2. The germline V gene has CDR1 SGHAT and CDR2 FQDESV (reference sequence). The CDR3 length is 18 residues. Trimming took 1 base from V and 4 from J; bases not matched to a gene: 12. Full variable domain (missing parts from reference TRBV11-1 and TRBJ2-1): EAEVAQSPRYKITEKSQAVAFWCDPISGHATLYWYRQILGQGPELLVQFQDESVVDDSQLPKDRFSAERLKGVDSTLKIQPAELGDSAMYLCASSLVRSGSTIYNEQFFGPGTRLTVL.

This clonotype showed up just a few times. The chain couples TRBV10-2 to TRBJ2-7; D may be TRBD1 or TRBD2 (5 bases each). The CDR3 consists of 13 residues. V gave up 10 bases and J gave up 1 base, with 14 bases separating them. CDR1 and CDR2 from the germline V gene are WSHSY and SAAADI. The CDR3 sequence is CATARDPSYEQYF. The CDR3 DNA sequence: TGCGCCACCGCCCGGGACCCATCCTACGAGCAGTACTTC.